The 25 T cell receptor beta chains below were found in one sample sequenced in a study of T-cell reconstitution after alpha-beta-depleted transplantation in children. It was with unique molecular identifiers that the TCRbeta library was prepared. TCRdb processed the PCR reads anew with MiXCR; each CDR3 protein has one entry. The sample carries under 750,000 distinct CDR3 sequences, 20% to 25% recorded once. The sequenced sample was PBMCs, mostly from graft donor cells, obtained 360 days after TCRalphabeta/CD19-depleted stem cell transplant. These receptors were collected from a boy younger than two who had a stem cell transplant for acute myeloid leukemia, so the T cells may come from the graft donor.

This clonotype was seen many times. The genes are TRBV7-2 and TRBJ1-5; D gene ambiguous. In germline, CDR1 is SGHTA, CDR2 FQGNSA. This CDR3 has 14 amino acids. Trimming took 2 bases from V and 1 from J, leaving 6 bases between them. The chain's CDR3 is CASSLSKSNQPQHF. The CDR3 DNA reads TGTGCCAGCAGCTTATCGAAGAGCAATCAGCCCCAGCATTTT.

This sequence joins TRBV4-3 and TRBJ2-1; 11 bases match TRBD2. V was pared by 0 bases and J by 4 bases, with 5 bases of the junction left unmatched. Germline lookup yields CDR1 LGHNA and CDR2 YSLEER. The CDR3 has 17 residues. The CDR3 protein is CASSQEIAGGIYNEQFF. The CDR3 DNA reads TGCGCCAGCAGCCAAGAAATAGCGGGGGGGATTTACAATGAGCAGTTCTTC.

V is TRBV12-3 or TRBV12-4 and J is TRBJ2-6; TRBD2 is a possible D gene (6 bases). CDR3 length: 15 amino acids. V lost 6 bases, J lost 0 bases, and 9 bases lay in between. Here the CDR3 DNA reads TGTGCCAGCAGCGGGAGATACTCTGGGGCCAACGTCCTGACTTTC. It specifies CASSGRYSGANVLTF.

This clonotype appeared a single time. The chain joins TRBV6-1 to TRBJ1-5, with a tentative D call TRBD1 (6 bases). Germline lookup yields CDR1 MNHNS and CDR2 SASEGT. The CDR3 runs 16 residues. Trimming shortened V by 5 bases and J by 2 bases, and 16 bases separated the two germline ends. The CDR3 DNA follows: TGTGCCAGCAGTCCCGCCAGGGGTGAGGGCAATCAGCCCCAGCATTTT. This translates into CASSPARGEGNQPQHF.

The rearrangement joins TRBV5-1 to TRBJ1-1, with D unresolved. Germline-derived CDR1 and CDR2 are SGHRS and YFSETQ. The CDR3 consists of 14 residues. With 5 bases removed from V and 3 bases from J, the gap between germline ends came to 14 bases. The CDR3 coding sequence is TGCGCCAGCAGTACGGAGTTGATGGACACTGAAGCTTTCTTT. Protein: CASSTELMDTEAFF.

A few counts support this clonotype. The chain recombines TRBV6-1 with TRBJ2-1, with 8 bases that match TRBD2. The CDR3 has 14 amino acids. Per germline, CDR1 MNHNS and CDR2 SASEGT. After removal of 6 bases from V and 7 bases from J, the junction contained 8 bases not matched to a gene. The CDR3 DNA reads TGTGCCAGCAGCCGGGGGGGGGTTAGGAATGAGCAGTTCTTC. Its translation: CASSRGGVRNEQFF.

In its sample, this clonotype was seen a few times. This rearrangement joins TRBV29-1 to TRBJ1-6; TRBD1 aligns across 8 bases. V shed 7 bases and J 15 bases; nucleotides not matched to a gene: 20. Looked up from germline, CDR1 is SQVTM and CDR2 is ANQGSEA. The CDR3 runs to 15 residues. The CDR3 loop reads CSAIYTADRVNLLHF. The CDR3 DNA sequence: TGCAGCGCCATTTATACCGCGGACAGGGTTAATCTCCTCCACTTT.

The sample holds a few counts of this clonotype. V usage is TRBV27 and J usage is TRBJ2-1, with a possible D match to TRBD2 (6 bases). V lost 7 bases and J lost 8, with 9 bases in between. The V gene's germline CDR1 is MNHEY and CDR2 SMNVEV (reference sequence). The CDR3 sequence is 11 residues long. This CDR3 reads CASTGGHEQFF. The CDR3 nucleotides read TGTGCCAGCACAGGAGGGCATGAGCAGTTCTTC.

In nucleotides, the CDR3 is TGTGCCACCAGCGGACAGGGGAGCAATGAAAAACTGTTTTTT. It encodes CATSGQGSNEKLFF. The gene calls are TRBV10-3 and TRBJ1-4; 9 nucleotides line up with TRBD1. Germline CDR1 reads ENHRY; CDR2 reads SYGVKD. The V segment lost 10 bases and the J segment 5 bases; nucleotides outside the gene matches: 8. The CDR3 totals 14 residues.

V and J are TRBV5-5 and TRBJ2-7; possibly TRBD1 for D (6 bases). Germline V lookup: CDR1 SGHKS, CDR2 YYEKEE (reference sequence). The CDR3 is 15 amino acids. The V end lost 2 bases, the J end lost 0 bases, and 12 bases lay between the germline ends. Written as DNA, the CDR3 is TGTGCCAGCAGCTTCCCGGGACATACCTCCTACGAGCAGTACGTC. The encoded protein is CASSFPGHTSYEQYV.

This clonotype has ten or more counts. The chain joins TRBV29-1 to TRBJ2-3, with TRBD1 matching 7 bases. The CDR3 contains 17 residues. Per the germline V gene, CDR1 is SQVTM and CDR2 is ANQGSEA. The ends lost 5 bases at V and 2 bases at J; junction bases unmatched: 16. CDR3 in DNA: TGCAGCGTTCCGTCCCCCGACAGGGAAAGGGCCACAGATACGCAGTATTTT. Its translation: CSVPSPDRERATDTQYF.

This clonotype was detected only a few times. The rearrangement links TRBV7-2 to TRBJ2-3; TRBD2 aligns across 7 bases. After removal of 8 bases from V and 3 bases from J, the junction contained 11 bases not matched to a gene. The length of the CDR3 is 15 residues. Germline V lookup: CDR1 SGHTA, CDR2 FQGNSA. The chain's CDR3 is CASRSYGGWTDTQYF. CDR3 DNA: TGTGCCAGCCGCTCGTACGGGGGGTGGACAGATACGCAGTATTTT. The full variable domain, completed using reference TRBV7-2 and TRBJ2-3, is GAGVSQSPSNKVTEKGKDVELRCDPISGHTALYWYRQSLGQGLEFLIYFQGNSAPDKSGLPSDRFSAERTGGSVSTLTIQRTQQEDSAVYLCASRSYGGWTDTQYFGPGTRLTVL.

V gene TRBV18 combines with J gene TRBJ2-5, with TRBD1 matching over 10 bases. V lost 3 bases to trimming and J lost 2 bases; unmatched junction nucleotides: 9. The CDR3 is 17 residues long. Germline CDR1 KGHSH, CDR2 LQKENI. The DNA for the CDR3 is TGTGCCAGCTCACCCCCAACGGGACAGGGGTCTCAAGAGACCCAGTACTTC. It codes for CASSPPTGQGSQETQYF.

This clonotype was seen repeatedly, ten times or more. The rearrangement uses TRBV12-3 or TRBV12-4 and TRBJ2-3; TRBD1 matches at 7 bases. This CDR3 spans 16 amino acids. Unmatched junction bases numbered 11, after V lost 6 bases and J lost 2 bases. DNA of the CDR3: TGTGCCAGCAGCCGACCGGACGACAGGGTCACAGATACGCAGTATTTT. Its translation: CASSRPDDRVTDTQYF.

There are a few counts of this clonotype. V usage is TRBV27 and J usage is TRBJ1-5, with TRBD1 matching over 7 bases. Germline V CDR1 and CDR2: MNHEY, SMNVEV (reference sequence). The CDR3 extends over 15 amino acids. V was clipped by 0 bases and J by 1 base; unmatched bases: 0. CDR3 sequence: CASSLSGQSNQPQHF. Written as DNA, the CDR3 is TGTGCCAGCAGTTTATCGGGACAGAGCAATCAGCCCCAGCATTTT.

The chain joins TRBV7-9 to TRBJ2-1, with a tentative D call TRBD1 (7 bases). Germline CDR1 SEHNR, CDR2 FQNEAQ (reference sequence). Trimming shortened V by 6 bases and J by 4 bases, and 10 bases separated the two germline ends. CDR3 length: 13 amino acids. The CDR3 spells CASREGQYNEQFF. The CDR3 nucleotides are TGTGCCAGCAGGGAGGGACAGTACAATGAGCAGTTCTTC.

This clonotype showed up many times. The chain has TRBV29-1 and TRBJ2-5, with D unresolved. Germline CDR1 and CDR2: SQVTM and ANQGSEA. This CDR3 is 14 amino acids long. V lost 0 bases to trimming and J lost 1 base, with 9 bases between them. The CDR3 region has the DNA TGCAGCGTTGAAGACGGCAGCCTCCAAGAGACCCAGTACTTC. Its translation is CSVEDGSLQETQYF.

This clonotype was observed a few times. The V call is TRBV12-5, the J call TRBJ2-1; D may be TRBD2 (5 bases). CDR1 is LGHNT, CDR2 FRNRAP, per germline. This CDR3 contains 16 residues. The ends were cut back, 0 bases at V and 4 bases at J, with 13 bases in the middle. In nucleotides, the CDR3 is TGTGCTAGTGGTTTGGTACTCGGGGAGCCGTACAATGAGCAGTTCTTC. Translation gives CASGLVLGEPYNEQFF. Full variable domain (rest looked up from reference TRBV12-5 and TRBJ2-1): DARVTQTPRHKVTEMGQEVTMRCQPILGHNTVFWYRQTMMQGLELLAYFRNRAPLDDSGMPKDRFSAEMPDATLATLKIQPSEPRDSAVYFCASGLVLGEPYNEQFFGPGTRLTVL.

This clonotype was seen a few times. This chain joins TRBV20-1 and TRBJ2-1; 7 bases agree with TRBD1. The trim removed 3 bases at V and 8 bases at J, leaving 19 bases unmatched. From germline, CDR1 is DFQATT and CDR2 SNEGSKA (reference sequence). The CDR3 has 17 amino acids. The CDR3 DNA sequence: TGCAGTGCTAGGTACCCAAGGGGGCTGTTTTCGATCCATGAGCAGTTCTTC. This encodes CSARYPRGLFSIHEQFF.

This clonotype has at least ten counts. The chain has TRBV28 and TRBJ2-3, with D perhaps matching TRBD2 (5 bases). V was pared by 3 bases and J by 5 bases, with 21 bases between. The CDR3 loop spans 17 amino acids. Germline CDR1 MDHEN, CDR2 SYDVKM. CDR3 DNA sequence: TGTGCCAGCAGTTTCCCCTCTTTCGACCCCCGGGAAGATACGCAGTATTTT. Protein: CASSFPSFDPREDTQYF.

This chain uses TRBV7-6 with TRBJ2-3, with D uncertain. CDR3 length equals 13 residues. From germline, CDR1 is SGHVS and CDR2 FNYEAQ. V lost 8 bases to trimming and J lost 2 bases, with 11 bases between them. The CDR3 here is CASLSSYTDTQYF. CDR3 coding DNA: TGTGCCAGCCTCTCCTCTTACACAGATACGCAGTATTTT.

Here the CDR3 reads CASSPPGQGLNEQFF. The CDR3 bases are TGTGCCAGCAGTCCCCCGGGACAGGGGTTGAATGAGCAGTTCTTC. The genes are TRBV6-1 and TRBJ2-1; 10 nucleotides agree with TRBD1. Germline V gives CDR1 MNHNS, CDR2 SASEGT. V lost 5 bases and J lost 7; bases outside the gene matches: 8. The CDR3 consists of 15 residues.

V usage is TRBV12-3 or TRBV12-4 and J usage is TRBJ2-2; 9 bases fit TRBD1. Trimming at V came to 5 bases and at J to 5 bases, leaving 21 bases not matched to a gene. The length of the CDR3 is 20 residues. CDR3 DNA: TGTGCCAGCAGTCAATTAGATCAGACATACAGGGGGCCAGATACCGGGGAGCTGTTTTTT. Translated, it gives CASSQLDQTYRGPDTGELFF.

This clonotype showed up many times. J is TRBJ1-3 and V is TRBV7-9; TRBD1 is a possible D gene (5 bases). V was pared by 3 bases and J by 2 bases, with 17 bases between. Germline V CDR1 and CDR2: SEHNR, FQNEAQ (reference sequence). The CDR3 extends over 17 amino acids. The CDR3 bases are TGTGCCAGCAGCTTTCGGGCGAGGGGCATGACTGGAAACACCATATATTTT. It translates to CASSFRARGMTGNTIYF.

This clonotype was counted ten times or more. The gene calls are TRBV28 and TRBJ2-7; 9 bases are shared with TRBD1. From germline, CDR1 is MDHEN and CDR2 SYDVKM. The CDR3 is 15 amino acids. With 10 bases clipped from V and 3 bases from J, the junction kept 13 bases outside the gene matches. DNA for the CDR3: TGTGCCACCTCCATTGGCGGGACAGGGCGCTACGAGCAGTACGTC. Translated, it gives CATSIGGTGRYEQYV.